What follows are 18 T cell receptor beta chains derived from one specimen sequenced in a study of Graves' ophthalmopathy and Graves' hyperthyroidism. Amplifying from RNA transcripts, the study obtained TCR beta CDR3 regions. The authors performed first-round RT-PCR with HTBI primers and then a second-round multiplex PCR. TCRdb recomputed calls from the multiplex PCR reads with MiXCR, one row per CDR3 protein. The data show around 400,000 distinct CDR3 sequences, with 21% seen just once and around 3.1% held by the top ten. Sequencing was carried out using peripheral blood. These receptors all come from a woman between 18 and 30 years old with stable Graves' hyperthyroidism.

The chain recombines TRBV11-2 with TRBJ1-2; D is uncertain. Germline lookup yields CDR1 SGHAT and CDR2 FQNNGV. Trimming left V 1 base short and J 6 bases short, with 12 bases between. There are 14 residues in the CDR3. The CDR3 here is CASSLGYSGDGYTF. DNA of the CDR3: TGTGCCAGCAGCTTAGGTTACTCCGGGGATGGCTACACCTTC.

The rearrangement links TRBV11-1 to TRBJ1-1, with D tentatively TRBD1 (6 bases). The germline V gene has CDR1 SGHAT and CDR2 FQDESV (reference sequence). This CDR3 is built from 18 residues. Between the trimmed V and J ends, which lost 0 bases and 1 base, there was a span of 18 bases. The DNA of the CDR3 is TGTGCCAGCAGCTTAGCCAGGGCCCGGGACAAACAGAACACTGAAGCTTTCTTT. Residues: CASSLARARDKQNTEAFF. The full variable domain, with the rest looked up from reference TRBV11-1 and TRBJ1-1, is EAEVAQSPRYKITEKSQAVAFWCDPISGHATLYWYRQILGQGPELLVQFQDESVVDDSQLPKDRFSAERLKGVDSTLKIQPAELGDSAMYLCASSLARARDKQNTEAFFGQGTRLTVV.

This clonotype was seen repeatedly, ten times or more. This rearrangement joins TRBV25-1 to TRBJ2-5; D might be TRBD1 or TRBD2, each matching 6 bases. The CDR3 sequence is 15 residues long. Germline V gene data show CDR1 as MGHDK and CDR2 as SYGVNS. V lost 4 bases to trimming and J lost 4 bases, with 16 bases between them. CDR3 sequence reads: CASSASRGHRETQYF. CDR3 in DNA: TGTGCCAGCAGTGCCTCCCGGGGGCATAGAGAGACCCAGTACTTC.

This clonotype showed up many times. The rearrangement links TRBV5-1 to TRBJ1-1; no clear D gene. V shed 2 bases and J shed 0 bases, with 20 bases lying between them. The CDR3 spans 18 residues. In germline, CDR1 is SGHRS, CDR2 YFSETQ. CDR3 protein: CASSLVDGAPTMNTEAFF. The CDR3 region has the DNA TGCGCCAGCAGCTTAGTCGACGGAGCCCCAACGATGAACACTGAAGCTTTCTTT.

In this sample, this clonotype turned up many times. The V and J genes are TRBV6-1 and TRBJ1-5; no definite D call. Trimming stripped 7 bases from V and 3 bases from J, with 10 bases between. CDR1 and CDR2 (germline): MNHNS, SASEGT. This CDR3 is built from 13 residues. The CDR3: CASIPHNNQPQHF. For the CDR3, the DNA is TGTGCCAGCATCCCCCACAACAATCAGCCCCAGCATTTT.

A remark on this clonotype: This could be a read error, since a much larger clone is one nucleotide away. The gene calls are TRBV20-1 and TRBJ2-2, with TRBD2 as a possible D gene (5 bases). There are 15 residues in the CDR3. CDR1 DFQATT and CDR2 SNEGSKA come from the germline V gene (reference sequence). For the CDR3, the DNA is TGCAGTGCTAGAGATAGAGAACGGAACACCGGGGAGCTGTGTTTT. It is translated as CSARDRERNTGELCF.

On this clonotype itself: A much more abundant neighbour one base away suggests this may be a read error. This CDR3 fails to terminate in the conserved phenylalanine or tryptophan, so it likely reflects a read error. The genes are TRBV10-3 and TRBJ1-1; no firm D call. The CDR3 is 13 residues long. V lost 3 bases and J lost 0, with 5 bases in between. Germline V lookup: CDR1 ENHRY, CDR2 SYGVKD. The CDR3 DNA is TGTGCCATCAGTGACAGGATGAACACTGAAGCTTTCGTT. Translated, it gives CAISDRMNTEAFV.

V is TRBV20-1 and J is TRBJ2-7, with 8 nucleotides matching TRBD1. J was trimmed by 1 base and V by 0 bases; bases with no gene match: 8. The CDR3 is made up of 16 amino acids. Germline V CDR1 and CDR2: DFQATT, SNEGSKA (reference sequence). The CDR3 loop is CSARDPGTGSSYEQYF. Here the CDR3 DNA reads TGCAGTGCTAGAGATCCTGGGACAGGATCTTCCTACGAGCAGTACTTC.

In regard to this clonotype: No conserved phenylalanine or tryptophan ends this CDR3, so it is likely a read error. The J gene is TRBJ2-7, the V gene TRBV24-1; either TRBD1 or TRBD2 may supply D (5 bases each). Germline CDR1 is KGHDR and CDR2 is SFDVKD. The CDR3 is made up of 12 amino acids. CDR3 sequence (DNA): TGTGCCACTAGTGGGGGCTCCTACGAGCAGTACTAC. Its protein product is CATSGGSYEQYY.

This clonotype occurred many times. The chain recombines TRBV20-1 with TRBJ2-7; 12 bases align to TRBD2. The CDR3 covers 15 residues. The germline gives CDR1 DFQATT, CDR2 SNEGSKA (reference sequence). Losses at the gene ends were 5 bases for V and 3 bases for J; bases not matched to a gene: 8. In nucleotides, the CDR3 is TGCAGTGCTTCCCGACTAGCGGGAGCGGACTACGAGCAGTACTTC. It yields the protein CSASRLAGADYEQYF.

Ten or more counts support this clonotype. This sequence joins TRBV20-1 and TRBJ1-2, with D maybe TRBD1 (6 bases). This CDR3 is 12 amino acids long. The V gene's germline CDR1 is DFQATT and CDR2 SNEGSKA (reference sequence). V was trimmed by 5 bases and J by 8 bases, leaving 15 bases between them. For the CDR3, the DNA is TGCAGTGCTGGGGGCGGGCTGGAGGGCTACACCTTC. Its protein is CSAGGGLEGYTF.

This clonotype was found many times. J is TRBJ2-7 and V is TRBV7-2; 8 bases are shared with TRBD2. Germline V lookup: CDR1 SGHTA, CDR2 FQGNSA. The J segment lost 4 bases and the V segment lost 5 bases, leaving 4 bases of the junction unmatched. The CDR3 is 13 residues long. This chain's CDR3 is CASSISGTYEQYF. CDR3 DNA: TGTGCCAGCAGCATTAGCGGGACATACGAGCAGTACTTC.

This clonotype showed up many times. This chain's CDR3 is CASSRSQGGGEQYF. CDR3 in DNA: TGTGCCAGCAGCCGCTCACAGGGTGGGGGAGAGCAGTACTTC. The chain recombines TRBV7-8 with TRBJ2-7, with D tentatively TRBD1 (6 bases). The CDR3 is made up of 14 amino acids. The V end lost 5 bases, the J end lost 7 bases, and 18 bases lay between the germline ends. Per germline, CDR1 SGHVS and CDR2 FQNEAQ.

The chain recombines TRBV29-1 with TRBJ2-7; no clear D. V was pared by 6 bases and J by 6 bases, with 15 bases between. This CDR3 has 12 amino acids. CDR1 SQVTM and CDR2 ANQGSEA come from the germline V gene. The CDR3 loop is CSVRDTSGEQYF. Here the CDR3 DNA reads TGCAGCGTCCGAGACACCTCCGGCGAGCAGTACTTC.

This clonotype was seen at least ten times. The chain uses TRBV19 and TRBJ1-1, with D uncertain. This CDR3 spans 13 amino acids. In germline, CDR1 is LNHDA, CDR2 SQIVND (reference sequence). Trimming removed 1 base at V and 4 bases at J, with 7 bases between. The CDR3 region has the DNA TGTGCCAGTAGTATAGGTGGTGTCACTGAAGCTTTCTTT. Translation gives CASSIGGVTEAFF.

CDR3 nucleotide sequence: TGTGCCAGCAACCGGGGGCCCAACTATGGCTACACCTTC. Translating it yields CASNRGPNYGYTF. The chain couples TRBV6-1 to TRBJ1-2; a possible D gene is TRBD1 (6 bases). V lost 7 bases and J 2 bases, leaving 11 bases between the germline ends. The CDR3 totals 13 residues. Per germline, CDR1 MNHNS and CDR2 SASEGT.

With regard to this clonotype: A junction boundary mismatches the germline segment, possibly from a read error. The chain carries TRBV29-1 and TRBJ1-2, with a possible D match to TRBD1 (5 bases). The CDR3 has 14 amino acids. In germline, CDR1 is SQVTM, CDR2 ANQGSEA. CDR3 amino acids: CGVEGGSGLSGYTF. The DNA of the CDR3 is TGCGGCGTTGAAGGCGGGTCAGGGCTGAGTGGCTACACCTTC.

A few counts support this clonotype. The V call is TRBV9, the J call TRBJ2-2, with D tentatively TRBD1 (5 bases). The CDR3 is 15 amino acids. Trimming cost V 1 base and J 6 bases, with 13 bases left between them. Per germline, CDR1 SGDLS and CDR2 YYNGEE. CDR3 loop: CASSVIGAAAGELFF. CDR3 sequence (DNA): TGTGCCAGCAGCGTAATTGGGGCGGCGGCCGGGGAGCTGTTTTTT.